This TCR beta chain was captured in a study of a mutant IDH1 vaccine in newly diagnosed glioma. As for the study in general: Patients received eight vaccinations in weeks 1, 3, 5, 7, 11, 15, 19, 23. Patients' prior therapy spanned radiotherapy, temozolomide, or both; most underwent both. Among treated patients, roughly 60% were male and approximately 40% female, and mean age was about 40 years. First vaccine doses came 4-6 weeks after radiotherapy alone, or with temozolomide cycles.

The junction had 7 bases not matched to a gene; V was cut back by 1 base and J by 2 bases. The CDR3 length is 16 residues. Germline V gene data show CDR1 as LNHDA and CDR2 as SQIVND (reference sequence). Details on this clone: Its antigen is currently unknown.

Sequencing used immunoSEQ multiplex PCR; TCRdb keeps in-frame clones, though not all of them. The top ten hold less than 6.5% of the sample, which has tens of thousands of clones, approximately 76% seen once. Stated time point: week 23, last vaccination. Topical imiquimod was applied with each vaccine dose, which held 300 ug of mutant IDH1 20-mer peptide. This TCR was recovered from a man over 45 with glioma. The chain links TRBV19 to TRBJ1-1, with 7 bases identical to TRBD1. The sample here was PBMCs, taken from a glioma patient whose treatment included an IDH1 peptide vaccine. The CDR3 region is CASSIVGDSLNTEAFF. DNA of the CDR3: TGTGCCAGTAGTATAGTAGGGGACAGTCTAAACACTGAAGCTTTCTTT.